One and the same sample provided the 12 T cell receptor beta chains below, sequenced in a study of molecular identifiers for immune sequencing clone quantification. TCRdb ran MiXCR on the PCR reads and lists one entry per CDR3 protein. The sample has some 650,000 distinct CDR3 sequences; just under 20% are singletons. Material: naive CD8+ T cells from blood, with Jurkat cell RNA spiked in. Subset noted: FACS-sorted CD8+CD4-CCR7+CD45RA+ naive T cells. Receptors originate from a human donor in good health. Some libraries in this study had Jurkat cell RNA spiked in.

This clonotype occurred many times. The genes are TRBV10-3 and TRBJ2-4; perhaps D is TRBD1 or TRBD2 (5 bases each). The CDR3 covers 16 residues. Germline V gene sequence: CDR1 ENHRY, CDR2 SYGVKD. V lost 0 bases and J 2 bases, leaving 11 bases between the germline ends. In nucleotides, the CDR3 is TGTGCCATCAGTGAGTCTGGGCCGGGACCCAAAAACATTCAGTACTTC. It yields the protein CAISESGPGPKNIQYF.

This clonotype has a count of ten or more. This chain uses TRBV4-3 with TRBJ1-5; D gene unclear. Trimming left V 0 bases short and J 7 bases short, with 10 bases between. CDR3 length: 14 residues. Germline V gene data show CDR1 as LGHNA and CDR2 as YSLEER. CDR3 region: CASSQDISPQPQHF. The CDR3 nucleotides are TGCGCCAGCAGCCAAGATATAAGCCCGCAGCCCCAGCATTTT.

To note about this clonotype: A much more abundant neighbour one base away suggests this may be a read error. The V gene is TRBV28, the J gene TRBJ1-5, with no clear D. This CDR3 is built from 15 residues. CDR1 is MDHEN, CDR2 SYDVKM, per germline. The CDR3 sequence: CTSSLLREDAQPQHF. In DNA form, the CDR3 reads TGTACCAGCAGTTTATTGCGGGAGGATGCGCAGCCCCAGCATTTT.

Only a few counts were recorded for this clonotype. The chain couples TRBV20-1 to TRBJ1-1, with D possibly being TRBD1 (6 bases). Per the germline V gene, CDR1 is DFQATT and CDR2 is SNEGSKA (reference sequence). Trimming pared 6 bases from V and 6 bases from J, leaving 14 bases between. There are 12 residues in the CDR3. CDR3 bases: TGCAGTGCCTCATCTGGGGGGCCTGAAGCTTTCTTT. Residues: CSASSGGPEAFF.

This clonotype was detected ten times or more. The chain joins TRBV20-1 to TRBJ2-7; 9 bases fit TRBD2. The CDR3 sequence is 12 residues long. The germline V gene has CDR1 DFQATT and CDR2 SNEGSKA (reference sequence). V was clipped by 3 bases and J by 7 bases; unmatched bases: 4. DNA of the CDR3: TGCAGTGCTAGGGCGGGAGGGCGTGAGCAGTACTTC. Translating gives CSARAGGREQYF.

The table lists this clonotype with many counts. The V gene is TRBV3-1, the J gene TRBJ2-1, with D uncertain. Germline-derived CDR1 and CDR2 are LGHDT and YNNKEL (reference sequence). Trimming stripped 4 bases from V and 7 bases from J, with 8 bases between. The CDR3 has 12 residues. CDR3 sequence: CASSLTENEQFF. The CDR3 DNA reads TGTGCCAGCAGCCTAACGGAGAATGAGCAGTTCTTC.

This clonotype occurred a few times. This chain's CDR3 is CASSTPDSSYEQYF. The CDR3 nucleotides read TGTGCCAGTAGTACCCCGGACAGTTCCTACGAGCAGTACTTC. V gene TRBV19 combines with J gene TRBJ2-7; D perhaps matches TRBD1 (6 bases). This CDR3 comprises 14 residues. Germline V gene data show CDR1 as LNHDA and CDR2 as SQIVND (reference sequence). V dropped 4 bases and J dropped 1 base, with 11 bases sitting between them. The full variable domain, its missing parts supplied by reference TRBV19 and TRBJ2-7, is DGGITQSPKYLFRKEGQNVTLSCEQNLNHDAMYWYRQDPGQGLRLIYYSQIVNDFQKGDIAEGYSVSREKKESFPLTVTSAQKNPTAFYLCASSTPDSSYEQYFGPGTRLTVT.

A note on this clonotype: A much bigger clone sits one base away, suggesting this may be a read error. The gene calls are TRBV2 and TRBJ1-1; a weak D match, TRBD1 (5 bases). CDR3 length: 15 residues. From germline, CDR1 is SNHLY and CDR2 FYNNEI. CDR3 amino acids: CASSETFISDTGAFF. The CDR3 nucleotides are TGTGCCAGCAGTGAAACATTCATCTCGGACACTGGAGCTTTCTTT.

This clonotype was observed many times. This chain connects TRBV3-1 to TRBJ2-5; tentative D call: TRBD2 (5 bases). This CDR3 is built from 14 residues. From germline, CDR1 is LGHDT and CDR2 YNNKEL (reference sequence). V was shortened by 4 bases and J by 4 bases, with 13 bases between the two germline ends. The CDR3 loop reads CASSPDTTRETQYF. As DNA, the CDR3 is TGTGCCAGCAGCCCGGATACAACTAGAGAGACCCAGTACTTC.

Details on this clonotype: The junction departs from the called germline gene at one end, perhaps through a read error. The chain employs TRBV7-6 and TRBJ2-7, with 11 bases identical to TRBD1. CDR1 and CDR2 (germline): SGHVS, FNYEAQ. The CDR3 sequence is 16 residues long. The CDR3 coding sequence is TGTGCCAGCAGCCCCGTTCTGGGGGACAGGGGGAGTGAGCAGTGCTTC. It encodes CASSPVLGDRGSEQCF. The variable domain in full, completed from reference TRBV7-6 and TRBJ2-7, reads GAGVSQSPRYKVTKRGQDVALRCDPISGHVSLYWYRQALGQGPEFLTYFNYEAQQDKSGLPNDRFSAERPEGSISTLTIQRTEQRDSAMYRCASSPVLGDRGSEQCFGPGTRLTVT.

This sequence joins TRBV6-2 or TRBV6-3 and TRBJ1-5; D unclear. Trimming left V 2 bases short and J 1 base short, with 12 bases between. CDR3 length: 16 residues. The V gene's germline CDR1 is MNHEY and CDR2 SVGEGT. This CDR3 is CASSYSKGRSNQPQHF. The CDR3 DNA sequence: TGTGCCAGCAGTTACAGTAAGGGCAGAAGCAATCAGCCCCAGCATTTT.

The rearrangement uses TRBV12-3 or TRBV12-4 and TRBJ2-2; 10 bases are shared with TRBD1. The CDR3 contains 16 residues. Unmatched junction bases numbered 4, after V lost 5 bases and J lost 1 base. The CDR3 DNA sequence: TGTGCCAGCAGTCCCGGACAGGGGGTGAACACCGGGGAGCTGTTTTTT. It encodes CASSPGQGVNTGELFF.